This T cell receptor (beta chain) was recovered during a study of regulatory T cells in long-lasting Graves disease. Comment on this clonotype: The germline gene is not matched at one end of the junction; a read error may be the cause.

Construction of the TCR beta libraries employed iRepertoire HTBI primers in conjunction with Arm-PCR of CDR3 regions. TCRdb reprocessed the multiplex PCR reads with MiXCR, giving one entry per CDR3 protein. The sample records about 440,000 distinct CDR3 sequences, about 15% being singletons. Time point meaning: newly diagnosed GD, antithyroid drugs for less than 3 months. From PBMCs, RNA was extracted and then used to make the TCR library. The CDR3 is 15 amino acids. Germline assignment: CDR1 SEHNR and CDR2 FQNEAQ (reference sequence). This sample was shared with a second study, whose subject was T cells in Graves' hyperthyroidism and ophthalmopathy.

The clonotype was recovered from a woman aged 25 to 39 with Graves disease. The sample was peripheral blood mononuclear cells (PBMCs), taken at new diagnosis, from a patient treated with antithyroid drugs. This chain joins TRBV7-9 and TRBJ2-1, with TRBD1 matching 10 bases. The CDR3 DNA reads as TGTGCCAGCGGCTTACGGGGACAGGGGAACAATGAGCAGTTCTTC. Its protein is CASGLRGQGNNEQFF.